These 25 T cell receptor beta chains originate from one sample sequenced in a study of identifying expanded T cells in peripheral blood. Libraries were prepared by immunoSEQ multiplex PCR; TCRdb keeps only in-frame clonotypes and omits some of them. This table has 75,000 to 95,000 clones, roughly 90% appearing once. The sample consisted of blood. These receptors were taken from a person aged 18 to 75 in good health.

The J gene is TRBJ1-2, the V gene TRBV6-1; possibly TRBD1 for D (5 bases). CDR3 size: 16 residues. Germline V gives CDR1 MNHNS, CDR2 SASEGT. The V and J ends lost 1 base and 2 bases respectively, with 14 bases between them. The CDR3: CASSEGDGYYNYGYTF. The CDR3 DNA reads TGTGCCAGCAGTGAAGGGGACGGATATTACAACTATGGCTACACCTTC.

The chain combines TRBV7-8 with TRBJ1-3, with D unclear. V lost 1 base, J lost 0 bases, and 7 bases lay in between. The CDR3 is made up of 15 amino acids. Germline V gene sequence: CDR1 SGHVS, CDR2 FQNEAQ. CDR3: CASSLVTNSGNTIYF. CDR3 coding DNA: TGTGCCAGCAGCTTAGTGACTAACTCTGGAAACACCATATATTTT.

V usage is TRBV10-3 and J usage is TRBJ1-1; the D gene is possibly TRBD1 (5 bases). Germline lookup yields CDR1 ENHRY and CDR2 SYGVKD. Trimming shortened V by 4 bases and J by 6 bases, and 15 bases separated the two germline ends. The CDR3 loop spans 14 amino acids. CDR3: CAISGSGGVAEAFF. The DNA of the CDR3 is TGTGCCATCAGTGGTTCCGGGGGGGTCGCTGAAGCTTTCTTT.

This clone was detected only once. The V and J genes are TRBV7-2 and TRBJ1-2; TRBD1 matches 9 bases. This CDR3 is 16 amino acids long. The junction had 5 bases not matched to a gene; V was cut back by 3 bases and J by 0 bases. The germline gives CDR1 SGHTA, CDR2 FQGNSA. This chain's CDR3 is CASSFLDRGANYGYTF. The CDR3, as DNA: TGTGCCAGCAGCTTTCTGGACAGGGGTGCTAACTATGGCTACACCTTC.

The DNA of the CDR3 is TGCGCCAGCAGCCACCCGGGCAGGGGACATGGCTACACCTTC. This translates into CASSHPGRGHGYTF. The chain uses TRBV4-1 and TRBJ1-2; D possibly corresponds to TRBD1 (6 bases). The CDR3 spans 14 residues. Germline assignment: CDR1 MGHRA and CDR2 YSYEKL. V shed 3 bases and J shed 6 bases, with 14 bases lying between them.

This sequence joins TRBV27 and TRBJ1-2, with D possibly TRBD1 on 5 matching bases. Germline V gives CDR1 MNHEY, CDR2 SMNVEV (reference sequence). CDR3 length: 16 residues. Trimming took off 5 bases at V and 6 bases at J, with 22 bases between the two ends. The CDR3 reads CASSPHSRQGRNGYTF. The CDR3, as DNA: TGTGCCAGCAGTCCTCACTCCCGGCAGGGCCGAAATGGCTACACCTTC.

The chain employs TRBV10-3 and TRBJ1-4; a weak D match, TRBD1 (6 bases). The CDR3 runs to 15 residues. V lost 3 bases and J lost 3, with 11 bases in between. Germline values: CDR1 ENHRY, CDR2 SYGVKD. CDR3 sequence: CAISDVQGANEKLFF. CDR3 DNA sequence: TGTGCCATCAGTGATGTACAGGGCGCTAATGAAAAACTGTTTTTT.

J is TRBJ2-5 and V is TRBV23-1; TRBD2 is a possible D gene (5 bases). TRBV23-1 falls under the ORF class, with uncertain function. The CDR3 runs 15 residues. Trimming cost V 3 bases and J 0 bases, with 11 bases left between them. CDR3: CASSHTDSHQETQYF. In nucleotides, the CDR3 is TGCGCCAGCAGTCACACGGACTCACACCAAGAGACCCAGTACTTC.

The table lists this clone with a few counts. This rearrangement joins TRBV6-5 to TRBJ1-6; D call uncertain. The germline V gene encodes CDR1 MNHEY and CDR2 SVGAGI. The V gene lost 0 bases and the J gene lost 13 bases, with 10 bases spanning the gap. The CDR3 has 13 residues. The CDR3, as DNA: TGTGCCAGCAGTTACTCGAAACATCAGCCCCTCCACTTT. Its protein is CASSYSKHQPLHF.

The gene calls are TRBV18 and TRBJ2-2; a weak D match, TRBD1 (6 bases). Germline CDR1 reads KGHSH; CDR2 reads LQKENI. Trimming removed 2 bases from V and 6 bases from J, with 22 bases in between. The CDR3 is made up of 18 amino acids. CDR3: CASSPRTGQKGVAGELFF. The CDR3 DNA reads TGTGCCAGCTCACCAAGAACGGGACAAAAGGGGGTCGCCGGGGAGCTGTTTTTT.

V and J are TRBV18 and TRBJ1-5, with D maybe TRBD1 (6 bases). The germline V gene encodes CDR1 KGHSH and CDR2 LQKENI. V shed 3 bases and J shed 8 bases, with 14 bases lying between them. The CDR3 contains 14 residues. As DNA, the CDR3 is TGTGCCAGCTCACCCCTGGGGGGGCCTGAGCCCCAGCATTTT. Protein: CASSPLGGPEPQHF.

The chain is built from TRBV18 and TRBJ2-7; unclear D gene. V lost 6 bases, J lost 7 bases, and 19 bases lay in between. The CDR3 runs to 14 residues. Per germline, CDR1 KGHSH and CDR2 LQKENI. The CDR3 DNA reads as TGTGCCAGCTCCCCCCGGGCAGACCCTCCAGAGCAGTACTTC. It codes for CASSPRADPPEQYF.

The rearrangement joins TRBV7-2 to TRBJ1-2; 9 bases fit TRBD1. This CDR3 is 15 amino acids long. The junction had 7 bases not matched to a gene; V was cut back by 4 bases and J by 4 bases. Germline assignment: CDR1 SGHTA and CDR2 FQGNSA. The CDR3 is CASSSTGGIGYGYTF. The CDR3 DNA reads TGTGCCAGCAGCTCCACAGGGGGCATCGGCTATGGCTACACCTTC.

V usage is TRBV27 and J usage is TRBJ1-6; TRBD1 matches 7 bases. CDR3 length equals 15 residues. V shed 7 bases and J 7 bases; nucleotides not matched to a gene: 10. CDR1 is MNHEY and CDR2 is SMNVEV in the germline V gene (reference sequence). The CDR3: CASTSYRGFNSPLHF. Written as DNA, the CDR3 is TGTGCCAGCACCTCCTACAGGGGTTTCAATTCACCCCTCCACTTT.

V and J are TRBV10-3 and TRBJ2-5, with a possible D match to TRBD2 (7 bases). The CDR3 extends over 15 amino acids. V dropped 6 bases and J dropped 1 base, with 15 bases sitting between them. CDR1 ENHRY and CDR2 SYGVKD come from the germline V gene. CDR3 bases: TGTGCCATCAGCCGGGGGGCGGGGGCCCAAGAGACCCAGTACTTC. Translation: CAISRGAGAQETQYF.

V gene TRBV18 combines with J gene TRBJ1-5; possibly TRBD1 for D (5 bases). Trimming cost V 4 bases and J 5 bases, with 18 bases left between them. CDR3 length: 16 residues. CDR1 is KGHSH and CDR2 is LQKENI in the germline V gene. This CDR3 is CASSRQGGVSDQPQHF. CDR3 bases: TGTGCCAGCTCACGGCAGGGAGGTGTTTCTGATCAGCCCCAGCATTTT.

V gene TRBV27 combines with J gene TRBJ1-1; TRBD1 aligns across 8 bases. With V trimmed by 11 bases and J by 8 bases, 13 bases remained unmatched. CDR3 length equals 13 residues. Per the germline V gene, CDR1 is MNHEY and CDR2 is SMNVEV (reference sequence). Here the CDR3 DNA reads TGTGCCTCTTCTAGACAGGGGATTGGGGAAGCTTTCTTT. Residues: CASSRQGIGEAFF.

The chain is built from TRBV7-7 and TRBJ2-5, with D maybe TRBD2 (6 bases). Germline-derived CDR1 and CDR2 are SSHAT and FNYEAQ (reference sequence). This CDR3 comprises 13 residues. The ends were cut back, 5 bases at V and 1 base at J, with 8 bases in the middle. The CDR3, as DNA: TGTGCCAGCAGCCCGGGACTCCAAGAGACCCAGTACTTC. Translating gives CASSPGLQETQYF.

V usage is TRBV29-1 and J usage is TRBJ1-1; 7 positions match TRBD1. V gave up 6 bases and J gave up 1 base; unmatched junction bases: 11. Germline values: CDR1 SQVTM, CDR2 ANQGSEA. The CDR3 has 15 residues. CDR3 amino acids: CSVGSTGVQNTEAFF. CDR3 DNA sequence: TGCAGCGTAGGTTCCACAGGGGTTCAGAACACTGAAGCTTTCTTT.

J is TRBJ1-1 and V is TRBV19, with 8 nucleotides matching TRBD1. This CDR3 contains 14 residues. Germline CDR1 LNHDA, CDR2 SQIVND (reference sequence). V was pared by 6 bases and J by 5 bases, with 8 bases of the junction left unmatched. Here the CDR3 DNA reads TGTGCCAGTAGGCCGCAGGGGGCTAAAACTGAAGCTTTCTTT. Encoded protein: CASRPQGAKTEAFF.

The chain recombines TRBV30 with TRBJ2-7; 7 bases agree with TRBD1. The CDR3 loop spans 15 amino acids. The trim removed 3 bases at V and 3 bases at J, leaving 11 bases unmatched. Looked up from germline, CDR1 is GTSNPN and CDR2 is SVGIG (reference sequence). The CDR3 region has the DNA TGTGCCTGGAGCCCCGGGACAGCAACTTTCTACGAGCAGTACTTC. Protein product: CAWSPGTATFYEQYF.

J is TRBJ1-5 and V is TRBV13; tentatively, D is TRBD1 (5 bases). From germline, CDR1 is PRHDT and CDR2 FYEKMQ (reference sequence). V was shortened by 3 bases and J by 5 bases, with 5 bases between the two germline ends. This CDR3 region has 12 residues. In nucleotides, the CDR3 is TGTGCCAGCAGCTTGGGGGATCAGCCCCAGCATTTT. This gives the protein CASSLGDQPQHF.

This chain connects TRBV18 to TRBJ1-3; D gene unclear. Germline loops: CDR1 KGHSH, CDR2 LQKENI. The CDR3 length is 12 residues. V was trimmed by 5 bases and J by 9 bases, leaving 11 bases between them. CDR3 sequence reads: CASSSYGGTIYF. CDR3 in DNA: TGTGCCAGCTCATCTTATGGAGGCACCATATATTTT.

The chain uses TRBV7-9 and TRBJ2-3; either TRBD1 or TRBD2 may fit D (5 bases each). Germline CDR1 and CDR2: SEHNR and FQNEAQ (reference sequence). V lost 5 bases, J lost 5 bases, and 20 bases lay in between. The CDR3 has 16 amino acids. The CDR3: CASSGPAGPAVDTQYF. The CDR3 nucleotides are TGTGCCAGCAGCGGGCCGGCAGGGCCAGCGGTAGATACGCAGTATTTT.

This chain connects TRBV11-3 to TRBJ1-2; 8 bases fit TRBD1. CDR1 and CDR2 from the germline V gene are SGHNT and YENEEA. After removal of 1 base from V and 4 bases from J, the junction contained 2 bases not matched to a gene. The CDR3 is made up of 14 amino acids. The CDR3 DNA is TGTGCCAGCAGCTTAGCGGACAGGGCCTATGGCTACACCTTC. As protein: CASSLADRAYGYTF.